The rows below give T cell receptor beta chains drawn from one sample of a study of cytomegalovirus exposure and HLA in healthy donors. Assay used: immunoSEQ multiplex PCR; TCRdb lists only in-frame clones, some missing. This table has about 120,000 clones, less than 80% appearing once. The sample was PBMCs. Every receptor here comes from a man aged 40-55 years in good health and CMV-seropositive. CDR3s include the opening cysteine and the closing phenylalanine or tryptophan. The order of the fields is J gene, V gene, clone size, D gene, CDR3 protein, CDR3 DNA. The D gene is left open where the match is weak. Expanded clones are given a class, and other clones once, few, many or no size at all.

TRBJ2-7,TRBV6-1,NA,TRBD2,CASSAGLAGSYEQYF,TGTGCCAGCAGCGCAGGACTAGCGGGCTCCTACGAGCAGTATTTC
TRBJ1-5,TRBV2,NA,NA,CASSERRVNQPQHF,TGTGCCAGCAGTGAGAGACGGGTAAATCAGCCCCAGCATTTT
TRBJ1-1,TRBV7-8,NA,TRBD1,CASSHGQGANTEAFF,TGTGCCAGCAGCCACGGACAGGGTGCAAACACTGAAGCTTTCTTT
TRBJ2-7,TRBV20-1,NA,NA,CSGGTPLKQYF,TGCAGTGGGGGGACTCCTTTGAAGCAGTACTTC
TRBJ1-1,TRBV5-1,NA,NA,CASSLYGGQNTEAFF,TGCGCCAGCAGCTTGTATGGGGGCCAGAACACTGAAGCTTTCTTT
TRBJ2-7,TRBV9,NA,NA,CASSVDKNGLLYEQYF,TGTGCCAGCAGCGTAGATAAAAATGGACTTCTCTACGAGCAGTACTTC
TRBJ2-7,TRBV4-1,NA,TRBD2,CASSQVGGGEQYF,TGCGCCAGCAGCCAAGTTGGGGGAGGGGAGCAGTACTTC
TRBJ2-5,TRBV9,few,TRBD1,CASSARQGETQYF,TGTGCCAGCAGCGCCCGACAGGGAGAGACCCAGTACTTC
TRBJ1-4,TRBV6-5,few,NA,CASSNDRISNEKLFF,TGTGCCAGCAGTAATGACAGGATATCTAATGAAAAACTGTTTTTT
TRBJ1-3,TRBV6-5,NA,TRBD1,CASSGQGSDTIYF,TGTGCCAGCAGTGGACAGGGATCGGACACCATATATTTT
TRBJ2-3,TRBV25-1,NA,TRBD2,CASSEWDSGGTDTQYF,TGTGCCAGCAGTGAATGGGATAGCGGGGGGACAGATACGCAGTATTTT
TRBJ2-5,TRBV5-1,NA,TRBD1,CASRGWDRAETQYF,TGCGCCAGCAGAGGATGGGACAGGGCTGAGACCCAGTACTTC
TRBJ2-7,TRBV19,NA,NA,CASSNPRPGSNEQYF,TGTGCCAGTAGTAATCCCCGACCGGGTAGCAACGAGCAGTACTTC
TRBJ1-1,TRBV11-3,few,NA,CASSLTINTEAFF,TGTGCCAGCAGCTTAACTATTAACACTGAAGCTTTCTTT
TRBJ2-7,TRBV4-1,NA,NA,CASSRDIDSYEQYF,TGCGCCAGCAGCCGGGACATAGACTCCTACGAGCAGTACTTC
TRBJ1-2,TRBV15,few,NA,CATSRERQVGGYTF,TGTGCCACCAGCAGAGAAAGACAGGTCGGGGGCTACACCTTC
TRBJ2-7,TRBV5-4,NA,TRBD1,CASGSSGTGLYEQYF,TGTGCCAGCGGGAGTTCCGGGACAGGGCTATACGAGCAGTACTTC
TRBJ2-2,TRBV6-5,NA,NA,CASSYSSSNTGELFF,TGTGCCAGCAGTTACTCTTCATCGAACACCGGGGAGCTGTTTTTT
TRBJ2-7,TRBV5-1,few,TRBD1,CASSLGDRDREQYF,TGCGCCAGCAGCTTGGGGGACAGGGATAGGGAGCAGTACTTC
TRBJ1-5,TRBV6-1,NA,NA,CASTQGSYQPQHF,TGTGCCAGCACGCAGGGTAGCTATCAGCCCCAGCATTTT
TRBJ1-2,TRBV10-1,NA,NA,CASRPTGSNTF,TGCGCCAGCAGGCCGACAGGTTCTAACACCTTC
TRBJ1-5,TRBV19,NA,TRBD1,CASSGTGSNQPQHF,TGTGCCAGTAGTGGGACAGGCAGCAATCAGCCCCAGCATTTT
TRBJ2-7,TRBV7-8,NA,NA,CASSLDDGFSYEQYF,TGTGCCAGCAGCTTAGATGACGGGTTCTCCTACGAGCAGTACTTC
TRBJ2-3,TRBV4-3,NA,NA,CASSRGQPTDTQYF,TGCGCCAGCAGCCGAGGACAGCCCACAGATACGCAGTATTTT
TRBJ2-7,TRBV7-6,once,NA,CASSLGSRAEQYF,TGTGCCAGCAGCTTAGGGTCGCGGGCCGAGCAGTACTTC
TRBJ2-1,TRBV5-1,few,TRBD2,CASSLTSGGSNEQFF,TGCGCCAGCAGCTTGACCAGCGGGGGGTCCAATGAGCAGTTCTTC
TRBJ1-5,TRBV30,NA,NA,CAWSQQGAQPQHF,TGTGCCTGGAGTCAACAGGGAGCTCAGCCCCAGCATTTT
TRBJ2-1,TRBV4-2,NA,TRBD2,CASSQDSGRVSYNEQFF,TGTGCCAGCAGCCAGGATAGCGGGAGGGTCTCCTACAATGAGCAGTTCTTC
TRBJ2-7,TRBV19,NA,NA,CASSTQGRLEQYF,TGTGCCAGTAGTACCCAGGGAAGACTCGAGCAGTACTTC
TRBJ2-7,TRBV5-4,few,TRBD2,CASSLGTSGTTFEQYF,TGTGCCAGCAGCTTGGGGACTAGCGGGACGACCTTCGAGCAGTACTTC